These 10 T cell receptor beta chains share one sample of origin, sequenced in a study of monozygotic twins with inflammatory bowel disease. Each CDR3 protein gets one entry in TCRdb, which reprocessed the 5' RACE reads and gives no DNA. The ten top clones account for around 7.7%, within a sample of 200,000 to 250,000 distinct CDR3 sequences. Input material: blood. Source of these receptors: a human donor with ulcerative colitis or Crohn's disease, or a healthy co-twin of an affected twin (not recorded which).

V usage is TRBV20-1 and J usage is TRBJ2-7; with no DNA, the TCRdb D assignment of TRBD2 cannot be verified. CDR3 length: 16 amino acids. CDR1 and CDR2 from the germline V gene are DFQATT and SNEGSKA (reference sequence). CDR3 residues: CSARGTSGDASYEQYF.

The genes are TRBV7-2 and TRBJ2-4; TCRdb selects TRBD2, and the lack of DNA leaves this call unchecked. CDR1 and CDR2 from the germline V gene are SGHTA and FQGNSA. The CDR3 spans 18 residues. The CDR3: CASSLAPTMTSGRNIQYF.

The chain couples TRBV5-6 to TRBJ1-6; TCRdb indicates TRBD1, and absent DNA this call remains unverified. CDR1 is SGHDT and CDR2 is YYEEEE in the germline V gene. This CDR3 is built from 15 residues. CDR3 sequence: CASSLQFQGDSPLHF.

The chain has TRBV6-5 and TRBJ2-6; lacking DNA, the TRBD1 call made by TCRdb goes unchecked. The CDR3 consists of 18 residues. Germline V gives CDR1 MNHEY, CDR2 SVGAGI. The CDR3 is CASSYSGQGALGANVLTF.

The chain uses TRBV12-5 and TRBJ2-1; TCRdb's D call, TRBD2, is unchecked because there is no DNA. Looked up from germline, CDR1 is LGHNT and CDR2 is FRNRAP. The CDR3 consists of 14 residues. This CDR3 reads CASWPSGGGNEQFF.

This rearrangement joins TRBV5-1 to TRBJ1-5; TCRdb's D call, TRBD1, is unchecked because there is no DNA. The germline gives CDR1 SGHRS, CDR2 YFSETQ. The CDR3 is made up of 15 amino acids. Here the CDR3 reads CASSLGQGPNQPQHF.

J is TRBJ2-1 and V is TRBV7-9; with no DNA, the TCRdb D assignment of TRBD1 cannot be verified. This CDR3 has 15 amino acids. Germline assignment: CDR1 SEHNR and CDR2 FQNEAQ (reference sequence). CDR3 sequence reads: CASSYGQGPSNEQFF.

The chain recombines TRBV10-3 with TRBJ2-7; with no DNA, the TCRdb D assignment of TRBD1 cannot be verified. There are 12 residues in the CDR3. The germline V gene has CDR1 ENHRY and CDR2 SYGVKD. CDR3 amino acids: CAISAGGREQYF.

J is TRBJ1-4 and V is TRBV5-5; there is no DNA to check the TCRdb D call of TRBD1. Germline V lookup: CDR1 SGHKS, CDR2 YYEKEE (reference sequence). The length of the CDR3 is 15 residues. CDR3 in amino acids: CASSLPTGDNEKLFF.

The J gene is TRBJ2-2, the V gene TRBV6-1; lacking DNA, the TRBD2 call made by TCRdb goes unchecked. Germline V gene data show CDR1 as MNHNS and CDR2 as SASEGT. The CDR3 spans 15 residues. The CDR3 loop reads CASRISGRNTGELFF.